This T cell receptor beta chain was retrieved from a study of shared clonotypes between healthy human individuals. Study-level results: Clonotype sharing among donors, it was expected, would be affected by sequencing depth. Naive subsets tended to show greater estimated richness than memory subsets.

For this clone: What it recognizes is unknown.

Germline CDR1 is SEHNR and CDR2 is FQNEAQ (reference sequence). CDR3 length equals 13 residues. Trimming took off 5 bases at V and 7 bases at J, with 12 bases between the two ends. Sequenced by immunoSEQ multiplex PCR; TCRdb stores in-frame clones only, minus some. Among 730,000 or so clones listed, less than 80% were seen once. This sequence joins TRBV7-9 and TRBJ1-5; D possibly corresponds to TRBD1 (5 bases). The clonotype was recovered from a woman aged 25 to 39 in good health. Sequencing was carried out using memory CD4+ T cells sorted from blood. Noted subset: CD45RA-negative fraction. This CDR3 is CASSTQGFQPQHF. The CDR3 DNA is TGTGCCAGCAGCACGCAGGGATTCCAGCCCCAGCATTTT.